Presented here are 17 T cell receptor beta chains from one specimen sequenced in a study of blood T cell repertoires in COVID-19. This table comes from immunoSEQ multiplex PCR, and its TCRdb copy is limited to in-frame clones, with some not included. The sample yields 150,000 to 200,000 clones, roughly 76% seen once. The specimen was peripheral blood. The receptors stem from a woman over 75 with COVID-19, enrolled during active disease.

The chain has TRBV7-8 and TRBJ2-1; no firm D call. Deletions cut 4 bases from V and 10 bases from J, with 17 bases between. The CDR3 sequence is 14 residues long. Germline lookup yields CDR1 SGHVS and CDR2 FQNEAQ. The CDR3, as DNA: TGTGCCAGCAGCTCCACCAGACTGTTGGCGGAGCAGTTCTTC. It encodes CASSSTRLLAEQFF.

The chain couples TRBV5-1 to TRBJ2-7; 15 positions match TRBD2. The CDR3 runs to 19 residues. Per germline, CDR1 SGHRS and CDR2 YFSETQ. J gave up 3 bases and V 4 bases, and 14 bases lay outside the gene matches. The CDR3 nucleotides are TGCGCCAGCAGCACCCGGGGACTAGCGGGAGGAGGTAGGATCTACGAGCAGTACTTC. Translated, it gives CASSTRGLAGGGRIYEQYF.

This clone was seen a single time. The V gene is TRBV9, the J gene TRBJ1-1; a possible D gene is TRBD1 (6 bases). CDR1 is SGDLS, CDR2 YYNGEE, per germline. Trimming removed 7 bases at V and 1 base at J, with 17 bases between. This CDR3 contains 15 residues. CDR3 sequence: CASARRDTSNTEAFF. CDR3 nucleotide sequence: TGTGCCAGCGCAAGAAGGGACACGTCGAACACTGAAGCTTTCTTT.

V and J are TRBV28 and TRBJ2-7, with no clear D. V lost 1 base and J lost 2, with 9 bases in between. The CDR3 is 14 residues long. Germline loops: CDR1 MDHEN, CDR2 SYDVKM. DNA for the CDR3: TGTGCCAGCAGTTTATCCCCTCTACCCTACGAGCAGTACTTC. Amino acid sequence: CASSLSPLPYEQYF.

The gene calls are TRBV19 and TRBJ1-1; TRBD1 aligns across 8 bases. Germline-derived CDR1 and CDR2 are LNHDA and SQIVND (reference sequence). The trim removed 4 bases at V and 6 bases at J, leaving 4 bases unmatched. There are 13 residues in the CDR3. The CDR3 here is CASSTQGAPEAFF. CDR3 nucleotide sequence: TGTGCCAGTAGTACGCAGGGGGCCCCTGAAGCTTTCTTT.

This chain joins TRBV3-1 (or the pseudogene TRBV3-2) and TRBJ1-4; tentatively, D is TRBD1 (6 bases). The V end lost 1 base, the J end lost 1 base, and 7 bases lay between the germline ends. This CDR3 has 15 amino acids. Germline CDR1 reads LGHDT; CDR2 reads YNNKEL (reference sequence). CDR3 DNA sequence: TGTGCCAGCAGCCAAGGGGGGCGAACTAATGAAAAACTGTTTTTT. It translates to CASSQGGRTNEKLFF.

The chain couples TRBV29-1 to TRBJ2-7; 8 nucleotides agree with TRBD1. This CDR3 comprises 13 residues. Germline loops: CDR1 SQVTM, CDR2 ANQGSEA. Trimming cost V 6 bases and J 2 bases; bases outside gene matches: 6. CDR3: CSVRTGPTYEQYF. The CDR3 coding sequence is TGCAGCGTACGGACAGGGCCTACCTACGAGCAGTACTTC.

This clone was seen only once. Written as DNA, the CDR3 is TGTGCCAGCAGCTCCTACAGGGATGGGACTGAAGCTTTCTTT. Translation: CASSSYRDGTEAFF. The chain couples TRBV7-2 to TRBJ1-1, with D possibly being TRBD1 (6 bases). The V gene lost 4 bases and the J gene lost 5 bases, with 14 bases spanning the gap. The CDR3 is 14 amino acids. The germline V gene has CDR1 SGHTA and CDR2 FQGNSA.

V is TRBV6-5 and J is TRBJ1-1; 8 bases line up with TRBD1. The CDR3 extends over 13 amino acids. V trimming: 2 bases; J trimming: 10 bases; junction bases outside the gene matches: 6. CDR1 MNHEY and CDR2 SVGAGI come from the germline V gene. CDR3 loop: CASSYGGQGRAFF. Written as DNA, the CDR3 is TGTGCCAGCAGTTACGGAGGACAGGGAAGAGCTTTCTTT.

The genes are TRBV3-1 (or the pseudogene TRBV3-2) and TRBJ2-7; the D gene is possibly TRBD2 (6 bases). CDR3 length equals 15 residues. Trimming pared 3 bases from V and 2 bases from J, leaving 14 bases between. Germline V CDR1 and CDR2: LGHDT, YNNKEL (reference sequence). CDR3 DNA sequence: TGTGCCAGCAGCCAGGGGACTCCACTAACCTACGAGCAGTACTTC. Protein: CASSQGTPLTYEQYF.

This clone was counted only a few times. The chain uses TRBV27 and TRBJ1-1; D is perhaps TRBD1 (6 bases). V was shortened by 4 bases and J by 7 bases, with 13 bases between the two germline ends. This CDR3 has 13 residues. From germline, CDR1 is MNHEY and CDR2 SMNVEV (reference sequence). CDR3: CASSYRTEYEAFF. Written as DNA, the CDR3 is TGTGCCAGCAGTTACAGGACAGAGTATGAAGCTTTCTTT.

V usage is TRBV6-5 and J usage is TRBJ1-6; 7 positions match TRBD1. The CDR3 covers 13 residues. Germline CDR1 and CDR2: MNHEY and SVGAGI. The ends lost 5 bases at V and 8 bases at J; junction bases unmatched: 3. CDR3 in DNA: TGTGCCAGCAGTCCCGGACAGGATTCACCCCTCCACTTT. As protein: CASSPGQDSPLHF.

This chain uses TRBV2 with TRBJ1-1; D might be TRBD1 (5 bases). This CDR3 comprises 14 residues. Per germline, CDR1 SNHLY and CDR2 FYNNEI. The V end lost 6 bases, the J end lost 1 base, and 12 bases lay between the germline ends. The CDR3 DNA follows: TGTGCCAGCAGAAACCGGGGGACGAACACTGAAGCTTTCTTT. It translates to CASRNRGTNTEAFF. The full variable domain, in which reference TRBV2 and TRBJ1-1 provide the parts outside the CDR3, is EPEVTQTPSHQVTQMGQEVILRCVPISNHLYFYWYRQILGQKVEFLVSFYNNEISEKSEIFDDQFSVERPDGSNFTLKIRSTKLEDSAMYFCASRNRGTNTEAFFGQGTRLTVV.

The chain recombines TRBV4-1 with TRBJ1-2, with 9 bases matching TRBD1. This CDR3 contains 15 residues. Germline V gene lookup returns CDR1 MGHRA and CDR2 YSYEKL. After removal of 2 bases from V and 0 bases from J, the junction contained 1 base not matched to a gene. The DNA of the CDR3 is TGCGCCAGCAGCCAACGGACAGGGGCTAACTATGGCTACACCTTC. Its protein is CASSQRTGANYGYTF.

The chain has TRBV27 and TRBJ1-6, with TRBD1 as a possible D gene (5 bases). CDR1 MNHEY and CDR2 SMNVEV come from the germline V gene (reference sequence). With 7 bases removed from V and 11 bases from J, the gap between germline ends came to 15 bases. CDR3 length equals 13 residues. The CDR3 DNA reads TGTGCCAGCACCGAAGGGGCGGGGGCACCCCTCCACTTT. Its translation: CASTEGAGAPLHF.

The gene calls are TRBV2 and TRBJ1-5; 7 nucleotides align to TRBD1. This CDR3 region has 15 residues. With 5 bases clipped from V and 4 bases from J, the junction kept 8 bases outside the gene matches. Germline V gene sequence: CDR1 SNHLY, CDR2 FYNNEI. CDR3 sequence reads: CASSLQGSQNQPQHF. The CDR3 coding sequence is TGTGCCAGCAGTCTACAGGGGTCCCAAAATCAGCCCCAGCATTTT. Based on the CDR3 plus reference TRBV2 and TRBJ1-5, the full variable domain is EPEVTQTPSHQVTQMGQEVILRCVPISNHLYFYWYRQILGQKVEFLVSFYNNEISEKSEIFDDQFSVERPDGSNFTLKIRSTKLEDSAMYFCASSLQGSQNQPQHFGDGTRLSIL.

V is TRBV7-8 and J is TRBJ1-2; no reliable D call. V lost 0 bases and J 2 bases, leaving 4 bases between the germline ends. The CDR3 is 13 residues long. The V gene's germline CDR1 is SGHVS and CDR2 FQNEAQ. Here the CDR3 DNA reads TGTGCCAGCAGCTTAGCCAGAAACTATGGCTACACCTTC. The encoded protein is CASSLARNYGYTF.